This T cell receptor beta chain was retrieved from a study of blood T cells in healthy people across ages. Findings and caveats of the study: PBMC samples, being unsorted, prevented any conclusive comparison of naive and antigen-experienced cells. Greater diversity and more naive CD4+ cells were seen in long-lived donors than in aged donors.

Donors were healthy Caucasian individuals from Russia aged roughly 6 to 90. Peripheral blood was drawn, approximately 9.5 milliliters per donor. This clonotype was detected a few times. What it binds is unknown. Sample-barcoded 5' priming and a J-beta primer mix drove a second PCR of 7 to 11 cycles. TCRdb recomputed calls from the 5' RACE reads with MiXCR, one row per CDR3 protein. The table includes 1,100,000 or so distinct CDR3 sequences, around 45% detected once. Sequencing input: blood. The sequence came from a woman aged 60-75 years in good health.

The CDR3 region is CASSPVDREGHVEYF. CDR3 in DNA: TGTGCCAGCTCACCAGTGGATCGGGAGGGCCACGTAGAGTACTTC. This sequence joins TRBV18 and TRBJ2-7; TRBD2 matches at 8 bases. V shed 2 bases, J shed 11 bases, and the junction held 14 bases outside the gene matches. The CDR3 loop spans 15 amino acids. Germline V CDR1 and CDR2: KGHSH, LQKENI.